This T cell receptor beta chain was obtained from a study of breast tumors, draining lymph nodes, adjacent tissues. TCRdb re-derived calls from the multiplex PCR reads in MiXCR, one entry per CDR3 protein. The sample has about 80,000 distinct CDR3 sequences; approximately 19% are singletons. Note on this clonotype: This could be a read error, since a much larger clone is one nucleotide away.

This CDR3 has 16 residues. Looked up from germline, CDR1 is LNHDA and CDR2 is SQIVND (reference sequence). Germline trimming cut 6 bases from V and 8 bases from J; bases unmatched to any gene: 16. The lymph nodes were axillary draining lymph nodes from breast cancer patients. The sequence derives from a female donor with breast cancer. Some clones in this sample may be carry-over from other donors' samples. Sequences were obtained from axillary lymph node tissue. This sequence joins TRBV19 and TRBJ1-5; 7 positions agree with TRBD1. CDR3 sequence (DNA): TGTGCCAGTAGGGGTCGCGGCAAGGGGGCGATTGAGCCCCAGCATTTT. Its protein product is CASRGRGKGAIEPQHF.